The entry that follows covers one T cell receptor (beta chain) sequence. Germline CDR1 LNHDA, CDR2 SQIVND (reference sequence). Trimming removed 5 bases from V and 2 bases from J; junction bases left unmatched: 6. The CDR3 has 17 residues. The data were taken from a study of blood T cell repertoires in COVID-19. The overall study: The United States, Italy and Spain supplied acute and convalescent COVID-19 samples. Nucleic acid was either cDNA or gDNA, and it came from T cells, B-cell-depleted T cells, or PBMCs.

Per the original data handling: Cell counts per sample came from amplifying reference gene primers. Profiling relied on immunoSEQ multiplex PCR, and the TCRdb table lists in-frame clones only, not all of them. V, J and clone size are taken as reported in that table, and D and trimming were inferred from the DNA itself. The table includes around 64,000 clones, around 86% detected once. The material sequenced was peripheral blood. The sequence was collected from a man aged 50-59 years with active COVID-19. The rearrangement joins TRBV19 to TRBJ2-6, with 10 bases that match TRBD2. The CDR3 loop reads CASSQGAGGTGANVLTF. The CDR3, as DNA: TGTGCCAGTAGTCAAGGAGCGGGAGGGACTGGGGCCAACGTCCTGACTTTC.